This T cell receptor (beta chain) was identified during a study of post-analysis software for immune sequencing data. About the research overall: There were relapsing-remitting, secondary progressive and progressive-relapsing multiple sclerosis among the disease courses included. Study-wide points: Batch-mates among the samples co-clustered strongly by F measure. Roughly 5 TRBV segments, TRBV5-6, TRBV5-1 and TRBV20-1 among them, were found more frequent in patients than controls. Controls' normalized Chao1 diversity significantly exceeded that of multiple sclerosis patients.

A single count supports this clonotype. Its antigen is not known. It is likely a read error, because the conserved phenylalanine at the end of the CDR3 is missing. Germline V gives CDR1 DFQATT, CDR2 SNEGSKA (reference sequence). The CDR3 sequence is 12 residues long. The ends lost 4 bases at V and 4 bases at J; junction bases unmatched: 3. Unique molecular identifiers were built into the TCR beta cDNA libraries. Input amounts of 1 to 10 million T cells were used. These gave 500,000 or so cDNA molecules, so each molecule approximated one T cell. TCRdb ran MiXCR on the PCR reads and lists one entry per CDR3 protein. The repertoire includes some 500,000 distinct CDR3 sequences, over 35% of them detected once, and 9% to 13% sits in the top ten.

This sequence was found in a girl aged 10-17 years with multiple sclerosis. Specimen: blood. The chain recombines TRBV20-1 with TRBJ1-2; the match to TRBD1 covers 7 bases. This CDR3 is CSAIRDSYGYTL. For the CDR3, the DNA is TGCAGTGCTATCCGGGACAGCTATGGCTACACCCTC.